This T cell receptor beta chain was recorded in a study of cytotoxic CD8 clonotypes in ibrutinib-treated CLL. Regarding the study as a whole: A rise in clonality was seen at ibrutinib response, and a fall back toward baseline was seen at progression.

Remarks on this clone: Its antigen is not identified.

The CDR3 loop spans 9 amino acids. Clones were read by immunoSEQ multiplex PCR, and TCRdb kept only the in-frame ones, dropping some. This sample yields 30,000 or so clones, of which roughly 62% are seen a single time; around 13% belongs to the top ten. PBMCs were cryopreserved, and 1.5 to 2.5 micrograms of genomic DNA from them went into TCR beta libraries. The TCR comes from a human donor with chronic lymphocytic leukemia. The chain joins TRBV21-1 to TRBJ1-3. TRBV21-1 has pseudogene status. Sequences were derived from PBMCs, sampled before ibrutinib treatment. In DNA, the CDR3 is TGTGCCAGCCGAAACACCATATATTTT. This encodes CASRNTIYF.